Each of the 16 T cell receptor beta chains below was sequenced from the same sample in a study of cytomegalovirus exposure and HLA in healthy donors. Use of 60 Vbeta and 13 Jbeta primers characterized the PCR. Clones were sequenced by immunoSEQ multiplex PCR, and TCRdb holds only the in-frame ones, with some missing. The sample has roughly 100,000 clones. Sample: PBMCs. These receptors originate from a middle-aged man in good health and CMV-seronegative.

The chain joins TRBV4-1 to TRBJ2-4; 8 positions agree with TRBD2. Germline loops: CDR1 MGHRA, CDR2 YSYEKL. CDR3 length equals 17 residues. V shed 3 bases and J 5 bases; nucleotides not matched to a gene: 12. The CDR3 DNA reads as TGCGCCAGCAGCCAGACTCCTGGGGGACTAGTTCAAAACATTCAGTACTTC. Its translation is CASSQTPGGLVQNIQYF.

CDR3 sequence (DNA): TGCGCCAGCAGTCAGAAGGTAGCGGGGGACCAAGAGACCCAGTACTTC. Translated, it gives CASSQKVAGDQETQYF. This chain connects TRBV4-3 to TRBJ2-5; 9 bases match TRBD2. Germline CDR1 is LGHNA and CDR2 is YSLEER. The trim removed 6 bases at V and 0 bases at J, leaving 8 bases unmatched. The CDR3 consists of 16 residues.

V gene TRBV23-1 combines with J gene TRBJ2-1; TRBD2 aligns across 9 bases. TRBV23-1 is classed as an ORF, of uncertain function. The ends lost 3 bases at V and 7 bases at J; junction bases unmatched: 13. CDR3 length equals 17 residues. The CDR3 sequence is CASSQPPCSGRTNEQFF. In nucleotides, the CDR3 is TGCGCCAGCAGTCAGCCCCCTTGTAGCGGGAGAACGAATGAGCAGTTCTTC.

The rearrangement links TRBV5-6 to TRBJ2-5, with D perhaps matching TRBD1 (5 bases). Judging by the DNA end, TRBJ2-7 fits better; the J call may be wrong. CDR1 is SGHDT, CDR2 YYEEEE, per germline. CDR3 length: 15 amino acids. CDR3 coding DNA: TGTGCCAGCAGCTTGTTAGTCAGGGATGGCTACGAGCAGTACTTC. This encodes CASSLLVRDGYEQYF.

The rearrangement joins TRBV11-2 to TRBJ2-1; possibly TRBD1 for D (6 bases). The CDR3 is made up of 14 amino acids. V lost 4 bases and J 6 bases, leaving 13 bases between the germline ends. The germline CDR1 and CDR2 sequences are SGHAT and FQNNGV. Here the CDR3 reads CASSSTDRINEQFF. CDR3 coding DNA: TGTGCCAGCAGCTCCACGGACAGAATCAATGAGCAGTTCTTC. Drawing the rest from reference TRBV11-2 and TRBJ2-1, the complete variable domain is EAGVAQSPRYKIIEKRQSVAFWCNPISGHATLYWYQQILGQGPKLLIQFQNNGVVDDSQLPKDRFSAERLKGVDSTLKIQPAKLEDSAVYLCASSSTDRINEQFFGPGTRLTVL.

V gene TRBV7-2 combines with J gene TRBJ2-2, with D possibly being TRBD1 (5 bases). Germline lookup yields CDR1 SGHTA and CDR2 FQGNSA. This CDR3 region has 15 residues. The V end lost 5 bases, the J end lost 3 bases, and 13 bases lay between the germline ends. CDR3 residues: CASSLETVYTGELFF. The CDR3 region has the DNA TGTGCCAGCAGCCTTGAGACAGTTTACACCGGGGAGCTGTTTTTT.

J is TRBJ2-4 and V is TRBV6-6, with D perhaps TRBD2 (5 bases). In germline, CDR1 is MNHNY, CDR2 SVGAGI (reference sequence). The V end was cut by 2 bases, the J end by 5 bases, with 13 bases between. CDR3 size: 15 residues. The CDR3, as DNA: TGTGCCAGCAGTTACGAGGGTGGAACAGAAAACATTCAGTACTTC. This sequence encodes CASSYEGGTENIQYF.

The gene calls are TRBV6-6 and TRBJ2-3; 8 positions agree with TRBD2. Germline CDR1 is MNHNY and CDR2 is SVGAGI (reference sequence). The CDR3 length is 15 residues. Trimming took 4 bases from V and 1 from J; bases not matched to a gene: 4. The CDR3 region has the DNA TGTGCCAGCAGTTCCCTTAGCGGGGGCACAGATACGCAGTATTTT. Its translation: CASSSLSGGTDTQYF.

Here the CDR3 DNA reads TGTGCCAGCAGCTTGGGAGGGGGCGATGGCTACACCTTC. This codes for CASSLGGGDGYTF. This chain links TRBV5-6 with TRBJ1-2; 7 bases map to TRBD1. Germline CDR1 and CDR2: SGHDT and YYEEEE. The CDR3 extends over 13 amino acids. J gave up 6 bases and V 0 bases, and 2 bases lay outside the gene matches.

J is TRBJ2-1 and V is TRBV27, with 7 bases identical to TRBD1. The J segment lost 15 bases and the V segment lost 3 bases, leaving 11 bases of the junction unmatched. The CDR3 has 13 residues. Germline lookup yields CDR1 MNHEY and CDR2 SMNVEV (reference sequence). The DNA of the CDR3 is TGTGCCAGCAGTTTCCAACCCCCGGGACAGACGTTCTTC. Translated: CASSFQPPGQTFF.

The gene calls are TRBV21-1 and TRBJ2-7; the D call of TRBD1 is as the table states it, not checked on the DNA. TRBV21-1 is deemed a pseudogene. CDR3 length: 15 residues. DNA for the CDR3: TGTGCCAGCAGCCACGGGGACAGGGGGAGGTACGAGCAGTACTTC. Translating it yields CASSHGDRGRYEQYF.

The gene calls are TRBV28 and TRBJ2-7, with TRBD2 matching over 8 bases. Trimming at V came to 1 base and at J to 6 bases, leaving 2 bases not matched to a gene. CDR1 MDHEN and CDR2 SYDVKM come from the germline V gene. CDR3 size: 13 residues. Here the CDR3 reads CASSLSGGAEQYF. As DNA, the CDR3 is TGTGCCAGCAGTTTATCGGGGGGGGCCGAGCAGTACTTC.

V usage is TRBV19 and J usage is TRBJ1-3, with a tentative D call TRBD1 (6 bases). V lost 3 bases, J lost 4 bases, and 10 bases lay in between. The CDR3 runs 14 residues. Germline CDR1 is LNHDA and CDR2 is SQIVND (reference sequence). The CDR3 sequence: CASSMWGPGNTIYF. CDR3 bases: TGTGCCAGTAGTATGTGGGGGCCGGGAAACACCATATATTTT.

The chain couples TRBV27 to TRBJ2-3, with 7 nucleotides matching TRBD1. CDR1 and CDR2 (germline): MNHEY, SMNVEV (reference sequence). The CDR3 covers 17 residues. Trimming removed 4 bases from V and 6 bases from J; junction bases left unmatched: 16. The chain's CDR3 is CASSYQGVRGVFDTQYF. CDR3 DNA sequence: TGTGCCAGCAGTTATCAGGGGGTACGTGGGGTCTTTGATACGCAGTATTTT.

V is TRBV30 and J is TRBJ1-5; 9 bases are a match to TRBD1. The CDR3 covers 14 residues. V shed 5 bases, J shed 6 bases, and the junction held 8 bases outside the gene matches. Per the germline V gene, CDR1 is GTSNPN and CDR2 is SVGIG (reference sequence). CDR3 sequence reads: CAWSGTGRVQPQHF. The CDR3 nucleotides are TGTGCCTGGTCCGGGACAGGGAGAGTTCAGCCCCAGCATTTT.

DNA for the CDR3: TGTGCCAGTAGTCCCCTAGCGGGACGGTTAGGCAATGAGCAGTTCTTC. Its translation: CASSPLAGRLGNEQFF. The chain recombines TRBV19 with TRBJ2-1; the match to TRBD2 covers 9 bases. Germline CDR1 and CDR2: LNHDA and SQIVND (reference sequence). The ends lost 5 bases at V and 6 bases at J; junction bases unmatched: 11. This CDR3 contains 16 residues.